This T cell receptor beta chain emerged from a study of T cell changes during pregnancy in multiple sclerosis. Germline assignment: CDR1 MGHDK and CDR2 SYGVNS. CDR3 length: 13 residues. With V trimmed by 7 bases and J by 4 bases, 5 bases remained unmatched. TCRdb's copy holds only in-frame clones and misses some; the assay was immunoSEQ multiplex PCR. Of about 50,000 clones in the sample, approximately 90% were seen once. The chain combines TRBV25-1 with TRBJ2-3, with TRBD1 identical over 7 bases. Sequenced here: CD4+ T cells from peripheral blood mononuclear cells, sampled after pregnancy. The TCR sequence derives from a female donor with multiple sclerosis, enrolled in a pregnancy study. CDR3 sequence (DNA): TGTGCCAGCACGCGACAGGGCCCAGATACGCAGTATTTT. This sequence encodes CASTRQGPDTQYF.